Below, 17 T cell receptor beta chains from the same sample are listed, as sequenced in a study of brain T cells in children with intractable seizures. Repertoires were generated with immunoSEQ multiplex PCR, while TCRdb's copy carries only in-frame clones and drops some. The data contain roughly 80,000 clones, under 95% of them seen just once; the ten biggest clones take up approximately 25%. The source was peripheral blood, collected at surgery. The receptors derive from a girl aged 2-10 years with Rasmussen encephalitis and intractable seizures.

This chain uses TRBV29-1 with TRBJ1-2, with 9 bases identical to TRBD1. V trimming: 6 bases; J trimming: 5 bases; junction bases outside the gene matches: 16. The germline CDR1 and CDR2 sequences are SQVTM and ANQGSEA. The CDR3 has 16 amino acids. CDR3 sequence (DNA): TGCAGCGTACCTGGGGTCCGGGACAGGGACGGGTATGGCTACACCTTC. Protein sequence: CSVPGVRDRDGYGYTF.

The chain carries TRBV7-2 and TRBJ2-7; perhaps TRBD2 as D (5 bases). Trimming removed 4 bases from V and 2 bases from J, with 12 bases in between. This CDR3 contains 14 residues. Germline values: CDR1 SGHTA, CDR2 FQGNSA. The CDR3, as DNA: TGTGCCAGCAGCTCCCGACTACTTACCTACGAGCAGTACTTC. This gives the protein CASSSRLLTYEQYF. The complete variable domain, with remaining parts taken from reference TRBV7-2 and TRBJ2-7, reads GAGVSQSPSNKVTEKGKDVELRCDPISGHTALYWYRQSLGQGLEFLIYFQGNSAPDKSGLPSDRFSAERTGGSVSTLTIQRTQQEDSAVYLCASSSRLLTYEQYFGPGTRLTVT.

This chain uses TRBV18 with TRBJ2-1, with D perhaps TRBD2 (5 bases). Germline CDR1 is KGHSH and CDR2 is LQKENI. The CDR3 sequence is 20 residues long. The V and J ends lost 2 bases and 0 bases respectively, with 23 bases between them. This chain's CDR3 is CASSPGDASSRRISYNEQFF. The CDR3 bases are TGTGCCAGCTCACCAGGGGATGCTAGCAGCCGCCGAATCTCCTACAATGAGCAGTTCTTC.

The chain is built from TRBV4-1 and TRBJ2-1, with 14 bases identical to TRBD2. Germline CDR1 is MGHRA and CDR2 is YSYEKL. J gave up 7 bases and V 3 bases, and 11 bases lay outside the gene matches. The CDR3 spans 18 residues. CDR3 amino acids: CASSHRRTSGGFINEQFF. CDR3 coding DNA: TGCGCCAGCAGCCATCGGAGGACTAGCGGGGGGTTTATTAATGAGCAGTTCTTC.

This chain uses TRBV5-6 with TRBJ1-6; TRBD1 might be the D (5 bases). Germline CDR1 reads SGHDT; CDR2 reads YYEEEE. The CDR3 runs 17 residues. V dropped 5 bases and J dropped 0 bases, with 15 bases sitting between them. This chain's CDR3 is CASSLTRGSSYNSPLHF. For the CDR3, the DNA is TGTGCCAGCAGTTTGACGAGGGGTAGCTCCTATAATTCACCCCTCCACTTT. Drawing the rest from reference TRBV5-6 and TRBJ1-6, the complete variable domain is DAGVTQSPTHLIKTRGQQVTLRCSPKSGHDTVSWYQQALGQGPQFIFQYYEEEERQRGNFPDRFSGHQFPNYSSELNVNALLLGDSALYLCASSLTRGSSYNSPLHFGNGTRLTVT.

This clone was observed a handful of times. The J gene is TRBJ1-5, the V gene TRBV7-6, with D hard to call. Trimming pared 4 bases from V and 0 bases from J, leaving 13 bases between. Germline V gene lookup returns CDR1 SGHVS and CDR2 FNYEAQ. This CDR3 region has 16 residues. In nucleotides, the CDR3 is TGTGCCAGCAGCTCAAGTGAATCCTATAGCAATCAGCCCCAGCATTTT. It encodes CASSSSESYSNQPQHF.

The CDR3 DNA reads TGTGCCAGCAGCTTAGAGGGTGGGCCATCCTACGAGCAGTACTTC. Its translation: CASSLEGGPSYEQYF. This sequence joins TRBV11-2 and TRBJ2-7; D not resolved. V lost 0 bases to trimming and J lost 1 base, with 10 bases between them. CDR1 is SGHAT and CDR2 is FQNNGV in the germline V gene. CDR3 size: 15 residues.

The sample holds a few counts of this clone. The rearrangement joins TRBV28 to TRBJ1-5; D is ambiguous. V shed 7 bases and J shed 5 bases, with 21 bases lying between them. Germline V lookup: CDR1 MDHEN, CDR2 SYDVKM. The CDR3 runs 16 residues. The CDR3 DNA reads as TGTGCCAGCACCACCTTCGCGGGCAGCTGGTATCAGCCCCAGCATTTT. Its protein is CASTTFAGSWYQPQHF.

In DNA form, the CDR3 reads TGTGCCAGCACTTCACAGGGGGACGAGCAGTACTTC. It specifies CASTSQGDEQYF. The rearrangement uses TRBV27 and TRBJ2-7, with 8 bases lining up with TRBD1. CDR1 is MNHEY and CDR2 is SMNVEV in the germline V gene (reference sequence). The CDR3 has 12 amino acids. V lost 7 bases to trimming and J lost 5 bases; unmatched junction nucleotides: 4.

The V and J genes are TRBV28 and TRBJ2-1; unclear D gene. The CDR3 totals 15 residues. V was cut by 3 bases and J by 5 bases, with 14 bases left in between. CDR1 MDHEN and CDR2 SYDVKM come from the germline V gene. CDR3 amino acids: CASSFDGNINNEQFF. The CDR3 coding sequence is TGTGCCAGCAGTTTCGACGGAAATATAAACAATGAGCAGTTCTTC.

The rearrangement links TRBV15 to TRBJ2-3, with D unresolved. The germline V gene has CDR1 LNHNV and CDR2 YYDKDF (reference sequence). The CDR3 consists of 13 residues. V was shortened by 3 bases and J by 6 bases, with 10 bases between the two germline ends. The CDR3 DNA reads TGTGCCACCAGCAGTATTAGGCTGGATACGCAGTATTTT. This sequence encodes CATSSIRLDTQYF. Filled out from reference TRBV15 and TRBJ2-3, the complete variable domain reads DAMVIQNPRYQVTQFGKPVTLSCSQTLNHNVMYWYQQKSSQAPKLLFHYYDKDFNNEADTPDNFQSRRPNTSFCFLDIRSPGLGDTAMYLCATSSIRLDTQYFGPGTRLTVL.

The V call is TRBV27, the J call TRBJ2-7, with 11 bases matching TRBD1. V lost 5 bases and J lost 0; bases outside the gene matches: 6. Looked up from germline, CDR1 is MNHEY and CDR2 is SMNVEV (reference sequence). The CDR3 has 16 amino acids. The CDR3: CASSLRGQGVSYEQYF. The DNA of the CDR3 is TGTGCCAGCAGTCTCCGGGGACAGGGGGTCTCCTACGAGCAGTACTTC.

The chain carries TRBV6-5 and TRBJ2-3; unclear D gene. Germline V lookup: CDR1 MNHEY, CDR2 SVGAGI. Trimming left V 4 bases short and J 7 bases short, with 6 bases between. The CDR3 contains 11 residues. The CDR3 sequence is CASSWGNTQYF. The CDR3 region has the DNA TGTGCCAGCAGTTGGGGAAATACGCAGTATTTT.

The chain combines TRBV6-6 with TRBJ1-1, with D unresolved. V gave up 7 bases and J gave up 1 base, with 16 bases separating them. CDR1 is MNHNY, CDR2 SVGAGI, per germline (reference sequence). The CDR3 sequence is 15 residues long. CDR3 bases: TGTGCCAGCACCCTCCACGGGCGGAGGAACACTGAAGCTTTCTTT. Translating gives CASTLHGRRNTEAFF.

The chain is built from TRBV2 and TRBJ2-7; 9 bases are a match to TRBD1. V lost 6 bases to trimming and J lost 7 bases; unmatched junction nucleotides: 13. The CDR3 extends over 15 amino acids. Germline V gene lookup returns CDR1 SNHLY and CDR2 FYNNEI. CDR3 amino acids: CASSSSRDRAQEQYF. The CDR3 DNA reads TGTGCCAGCAGCTCATCCCGGGACAGGGCTCAAGAGCAGTACTTC.

The J gene is TRBJ1-4, the V gene TRBV18; TRBD1 is a possible D gene (6 bases). CDR1 and CDR2 (germline): KGHSH, LQKENI. Between the trimmed V and J ends, which lost 6 bases and 7 bases, there was a span of 18 bases. The CDR3 has 15 residues. CDR3 loop: CASSPPGAGSEKLFF. Here the CDR3 DNA reads TGTGCCAGCTCTCCGCCGGGGGCCGGGAGTGAAAAACTGTTTTTT.

The CDR3 coding sequence is TGTGCCAGCTTCCAACCCCTCCACTTT. Residues: CASFQPLHF. V and J are TRBV6-4 and TRBJ1-6; no clear D gene. The CDR3 spans 9 residues. The V end lost 8 bases, the J end lost 12 bases, and 5 bases lay between the germline ends. Germline assignment: CDR1 MRHNA and CDR2 SNTAGT.